Reported below is one T cell receptor beta chain. The sample comes from a study of blood T cell repertoires in COVID-19. About the research overall: There were acute and convalescent COVID-19 samples, and they came from the United States, Italy and Spain. PBMCs, B-cell-depleted T cells, or T cells provided the cDNA or gDNA that made up the material.

The CDR3 is 13 amino acids. Germline loops: CDR1 WNHNN, CDR2 SYGVQD (reference sequence). V was pared by 3 bases and J by 6 bases, with 6 bases between. The authors' processing: Amplification from reference gene primers served as the basis for estimated nucleated cell counts. TCRdb's copy holds only in-frame clones and misses some; the assay was immunoSEQ multiplex PCR. The V and J calls and the clone size are those of that table, but D and trimming were determined from the DNA. The table includes fewer than 350,000 clones, 88% detected once. This TCR derives from a man between 18 and 35 years old with active or convalescent COVID-19. Sequencing was performed on peripheral blood. The rearrangement uses TRBV10-1 and TRBJ1-6; D gene uncertain. Written as DNA, the CDR3 is TGCGCCAGCAGTGAATACTTTAATTCACCCCTCCACTTT. Its translation: CASSEYFNSPLHF.